This TCR beta chain stems from a study of siplizumab effects on memory and regulatory T cells. Sequencing of each sample assayed some 9.2 x 10^4 TCR templates. Here immunoSEQ multiplex PCR was the method, and the copy in TCRdb shows in-frame clones only, minus some. The sample lists some 88,000 clones; around 89% were seen once. Study results and limitations: Mappable alloreactive CD4+ clones came from Treg cells less than 70% of the time on average with siplizumab, against 25% to 30% in controls. The apparent diversity of naive T cells exceeded that of memory cells, and naive T cells seemed to make a major contribution to the alloresponse.

Germline values: CDR1 SQVTM, CDR2 ANQGSEA. The V gene lost 4 bases and the J gene lost 3 bases, with 6 bases spanning the gap. The CDR3 contains 11 residues. Of note for this clone: Antigen specificity is unknown.

The chain has TRBV29-1 and TRBJ1-1, with D unclear. The source material was CD4+ T cells sorted from blood. The TCR comes from a human donor in good health. DNA for the CDR3: TGCAGCGTTGTCGGTTACACTGAAGCTTTCTTT. Its translation: CSVVGYTEAFF.